The sequence of this TCR beta chain was determined in a study of T cell changes during pregnancy in multiple sclerosis. Trimming left V 2 bases short and J 1 base short, with 3 bases between. Germline V gives CDR1 SGHDT, CDR2 YYEEEE. The CDR3 runs to 12 residues. The table came from immunoSEQ multiplex PCR; TCRdb's copy has only in-frame clones and leaves some out. The repertoire includes tens of thousands of clones, about 89% of them detected once, and around 0.39% sits in the top ten. The material was CD4+ T cells from peripheral blood mononuclear cells, obtained in the third trimester of pregnancy. The receptor's source is a female donor in good health, enrolled as a control in a pregnancy study. The chain employs TRBV5-6 and TRBJ1-1; D gene unclear. The CDR3 protein is CASSFRNTEAFF. CDR3 bases: TGTGCCAGCAGCTTCAGGAACACTGAAGCTTTCTTT.